The 31 T cell receptor beta chains below were found in one sample sequenced in a study of T-cell reconstitution after alpha-beta-depleted transplantation in children. Unique molecular identifiers were used in preparing the TCRbeta library. From the PCR reads, TCRdb called clonotypes with MiXCR, one entry per CDR3 protein. The data hold roughly 110,000 distinct CDR3 sequences, with 10% observed a single time. The source was PBMCs, collected before TCRalphabeta/CD19-depleted stem cell transplant. Every receptor here comes from a boy younger than 10 with acute lymphoblastic leukemia, due to receive a stem cell transplant.

There are a few counts of this clonotype. The chain carries TRBV5-1 and TRBJ2-1, with 7 bases matching TRBD2. CDR3 length: 14 residues. After removal of 0 bases from V and 7 bases from J, the junction contained 4 bases not matched to a gene. Germline V gene data show CDR1 as SGHRS and CDR2 as YFSETQ. The CDR3 loop reads CASSLGRERNEQFF. In DNA, the CDR3 is TGCGCCAGCAGCTTGGGGCGGGAGAGAAATGAGCAGTTCTTC.

This clonotype was recorded many times. The rearrangement links TRBV10-3 to TRBJ2-7, with D possibly matching TRBD2 (6 bases). Germline lookup yields CDR1 ENHRY and CDR2 SYGVKD. V lost 4 bases to trimming and J lost 4 bases, with 11 bases between them. The CDR3 is 13 amino acids. In DNA, the CDR3 is TGTGCCATCAGTGGATTAGCGGAGTACGAGCAGTACTTC. Protein sequence: CAISGLAEYEQYF.

This clonotype was detected many times. The chain is built from TRBV10-1 and TRBJ2-1, with a possible D match to TRBD1 (5 bases). Germline V gene lookup returns CDR1 WNHNN and CDR2 SYGVQD (reference sequence). V was cut by 0 bases and J by 6 bases, with 9 bases left in between. This CDR3 is built from 14 residues. DNA for the CDR3: TGCGCCAGCAGTGAGTCGGGGCTGGGCAATGAGCAGTTCTTC. It encodes CASSESGLGNEQFF.

This clonotype has at least ten counts. CDR3 in amino acids: CASSEWETQYF. CDR3 nucleotides: TGCGCCAGCAGTGAGTGGGAGACCCAGTACTTC. The chain couples TRBV10-2 to TRBJ2-5; D gene unclear. This CDR3 region has 11 residues. Germline V gives CDR1 WSHSY, CDR2 SAAADI. Trimming removed 1 base from V and 5 bases from J, with 2 bases in between.

This chain connects TRBV10-3 to TRBJ2-1; the D is unclear. Looked up from germline, CDR1 is ENHRY and CDR2 is SYGVKD. The CDR3 contains 13 residues. V was trimmed by 7 bases and J by 0 bases, leaving 7 bases between them. CDR3 loop: CAITSRSYNEQFF. The CDR3 DNA is TGTGCCATCACTTCACGCTCCTACAATGAGCAGTTCTTC.

This clonotype was seen more than once but under ten times. The rearrangement links TRBV7-8 to TRBJ1-2; 7 nucleotides agree with TRBD1. The CDR3 has 14 amino acids. The V segment lost 2 bases and the J segment 3 bases; nucleotides outside the gene matches: 3. Germline V gives CDR1 SGHVS, CDR2 FQNEAQ. The CDR3: CASSLYGTDYGYTF. The CDR3 DNA is TGTGCCAGCAGCTTATACGGGACAGACTATGGCTACACCTTC.

This clonotype was observed a handful of times. J is TRBJ2-7 and V is TRBV5-1; 13 bases line up with TRBD2. Trimming took 2 bases from V and 0 from J; bases not matched to a gene: 5. Germline CDR1 SGHRS, CDR2 YFSETQ. CDR3 size: 17 residues. The CDR3 DNA is TGCGCCAGCAGCTTACCCGGGACTAGCGGGAACTCCTACGAGCAGTACTTC. This encodes CASSLPGTSGNSYEQYF.

This clonotype was counted many times. The J gene is TRBJ2-3, the V gene TRBV5-1, with 9 bases that match TRBD2. CDR3 length equals 13 residues. CDR1 is SGHRS and CDR2 is YFSETQ in the germline V gene. Trimming at V came to 5 bases and at J to 3 bases, leaving 1 base not matched to a gene. The DNA for the CDR3 is TGCGCCAGCAGGACTAGCGGAACAGATACGCAGTATTTT. Its protein is CASRTSGTDTQYF.

This clonotype was counted between two and nine times. The chain employs TRBV7-9 and TRBJ2-4; no clear D gene. Germline assignment: CDR1 SEHNR and CDR2 FQNEAQ (reference sequence). The V end lost 3 bases, the J end lost 0 bases, and 9 bases lay between the germline ends. The CDR3 runs 15 residues. The CDR3 is CASSFSLGAKNIQYF. For the CDR3, the DNA is TGTGCCAGCAGCTTTAGTCTCGGAGCCAAAAACATTCAGTACTTC.

The V gene is TRBV5-4, the J gene TRBJ2-3; D might be TRBD2 (7 bases). This CDR3 is built from 16 residues. Germline V gene lookup returns CDR1 SGHNT and CDR2 YYREEE (reference sequence). Trimming pared 1 base from V and 0 bases from J, leaving 12 bases between. The CDR3 nucleotides read TGTGCCAGCAGCTTGTTGGCGGGGGCTAGCACAGATACGCAGTATTTT. Its protein is CASSLLAGASTDTQYF. The variable domain in full, completed from reference TRBV5-4 and TRBJ2-3, reads ETGVTQSPTHLIKTRGQQVTLRCSSQSGHNTVSWYQQALGQGPQFIFQYYREEENGRGNFPPRFSGLQFPNYSSELNVNALELDDSALYLCASSLLAGASTDTQYFGPGTRLTVL.

This clonotype was detected a few times. V is TRBV11-2 and J is TRBJ2-5; 10 bases map to TRBD2. This CDR3 has 18 amino acids. Germline CDR1 and CDR2: SGHAT and FQNNGV. The junction had 15 bases not matched to a gene; V was cut back by 3 bases and J by 5 bases. The CDR3 here is CASSFDRTSGIRGETQYF. In DNA, the CDR3 is TGTGCCAGCAGCTTCGACCGTACTAGCGGGATCCGCGGGGAGACCCAGTACTTC.

This clonotype was counted only a few times. V is TRBV29-1 and J is TRBJ2-7; tentatively, D is TRBD2 (5 bases). The CDR3 sequence is 13 residues long. The V and J ends lost 4 bases and 0 bases respectively, with 10 bases between them. Looked up from germline, CDR1 is SQVTM and CDR2 is ANQGSEA. The CDR3 nucleotides read TGCAGCGTTGCCCAGCGGCCCTCCTACGAGCAGTACTTC. Translated: CSVAQRPSYEQYF.

The J gene is TRBJ2-4, the V gene TRBV20-1; 9 bases are shared with TRBD2. The CDR3 runs 16 residues. V shed 0 bases and J 7 bases; nucleotides not matched to a gene: 10. Germline loops: CDR1 DFQATT, CDR2 SNEGSKA (reference sequence). In nucleotides, the CDR3 is TGCAGTGCTAGAGATTGGGGGGCGGGAGGGGTGAACATTCAGTACTTC. Protein: CSARDWGAGGVNIQYF.

The chain uses TRBV20-1 and TRBJ2-3, with a tentative D call TRBD2 (5 bases). CDR3 length: 13 residues. Trimming pared 3 bases from V and 10 bases from J, leaving 17 bases between. CDR1 is DFQATT, CDR2 SNEGSKA, per germline (reference sequence). The CDR3 region is CSASFGRGRAQYF. The DNA for the CDR3 is TGCAGTGCTAGTTTTGGTCGGGGAAGGGCGCAGTATTTT.

The chain carries TRBV12-3 or TRBV12-4 and TRBJ1-5; unclear D gene. Deletions cut 2 bases from V and 0 bases from J, with 5 bases between. CDR3 length: 14 residues. The DNA for the CDR3 is TGTGCCAGCAGTTTAATCGGTAGCAATCAGCCCCAGCATTTT. This gives the protein CASSLIGSNQPQHF.

This clonotype was seen only a few times. The chain employs TRBV10-1 and TRBJ2-3; tentatively, D is TRBD2 (6 bases). V lost 5 bases to trimming and J lost 4 bases, with 13 bases between them. There are 14 residues in the CDR3. Germline-derived CDR1 and CDR2 are WNHNN and SYGVQD (reference sequence). The CDR3, as DNA: TGCGCCAGCAGTAGGGCTAGCGCATCAGATACGCAGTATTTT. Translating gives CASSRASASDTQYF.

The chain's CDR3 is CSARGEGGSDNEQFF. CDR3 sequence (DNA): TGCAGTGCTAGAGGCGAGGGAGGGTCCGACAATGAGCAGTTCTTC. V and J are TRBV20-1 and TRBJ2-1; 7 bases are a match to TRBD2. The CDR3 contains 15 residues. V lost 1 base and J lost 5; bases outside the gene matches: 8. The germline gives CDR1 DFQATT, CDR2 SNEGSKA (reference sequence).

This clonotype was counted ten times or more. This sequence joins TRBV2 and TRBJ2-3; a possible D gene is TRBD1 (6 bases). V was shortened by 8 bases and J by 1 base, with 7 bases between the two germline ends. The V gene's germline CDR1 is SNHLY and CDR2 FYNNEI. The CDR3 spans 12 residues. The CDR3 loop reads CASRQGTDTQYF. As DNA, the CDR3 is TGTGCCAGCCGACAGGGCACAGATACGCAGTATTTT. Full variable domain (rest looked up from reference TRBV2 and TRBJ2-3): EPEVTQTPSHQVTQMGQEVILRCVPISNHLYFYWYRQILGQKVEFLVSFYNNEISEKSEIFDDQFSVERPDGSNFTLKIRSTKLEDSAMYFCASRQGTDTQYFGPGTRLTVL.

There are many counts of this clonotype. The V call is TRBV5-6, the J call TRBJ2-3; D is undetermined. The CDR3 is made up of 14 amino acids. Germline CDR1 is SGHDT and CDR2 is YYEEEE. The V end lost 1 base, the J end lost 0 bases, and 6 bases lay between the germline ends. The CDR3 DNA reads as TGTGCCAGCAGCTTGTATGCCAGCACAGATACGCAGTATTTT. Residues: CASSLYASTDTQYF.

V gene TRBV11-2 combines with J gene TRBJ2-4, with D possibly TRBD1 on 5 matching bases. From germline, CDR1 is SGHAT and CDR2 FQNNGV. V dropped 2 bases and J dropped 1 base, with 18 bases sitting between them. The CDR3 is 18 amino acids. The CDR3 region is CASSLNRPQSGAKNIQYF. The CDR3 DNA reads as TGTGCCAGCAGCTTAAACAGGCCCCAATCAGGTGCCAAAAACATTCAGTACTTC.

This rearrangement joins TRBV6-5 to TRBJ1-5; D is unresolved. This CDR3 is 13 amino acids long. Germline loops: CDR1 MNHEY, CDR2 SVGAGI. V was clipped by 4 bases and J by 5 bases, with 9 bases between them. DNA for the CDR3: TGTGCCAGCAGTTTGACACCCTATCAGCCCCAGCATTTT. Amino acids: CASSLTPYQPQHF.

Only a few counts were recorded for this clonotype. CDR3 nucleotides: TGTGCCAGCAGTCATCCGGGACAGGGGAGAGAGCAGTACTTC. Amino acid sequence: CASSHPGQGREQYF. V is TRBV6-1 and J is TRBJ2-7; 10 nucleotides agree with TRBD1. Germline V gene data show CDR1 as MNHNS and CDR2 as SASEGT. V was clipped by 5 bases and J by 7 bases; unmatched bases: 8. The length of the CDR3 is 14 residues.

This clonotype was seen a handful of times. The chain employs TRBV20-1 and TRBJ2-5, with 7 bases fitting TRBD2. Germline lookup yields CDR1 DFQATT and CDR2 SNEGSKA (reference sequence). V lost 6 bases, J lost 0 bases, and 16 bases stayed unmatched. The CDR3 covers 17 residues. CDR3 nucleotide sequence: TGCAGTGCACACAAGGGAGGGGCGAGGTTCCACCAAGAGACCCAGTACTTC. This encodes CSAHKGGARFHQETQYF.

This clonotype was seen a handful of times. The genes are TRBV28 and TRBJ2-7; no clear D gene. Looked up from germline, CDR1 is MDHEN and CDR2 is SYDVKM. V was pared by 4 bases and J by 3 bases, with 16 bases between. The CDR3 sequence is 15 residues long. The CDR3, as DNA: TGTGCCAGCAGTTCCCCGCCCAGTATTATCTACGAGCAGTACTTC. Translation gives CASSSPPSIIYEQYF.

This clonotype was seen repeatedly, ten times or more. V and J are TRBV27 and TRBJ2-7; no clear D gene. Trimming cost V 9 bases and J 0 bases, with 15 bases left between them. This CDR3 spans 14 amino acids. In germline, CDR1 is MNHEY, CDR2 SMNVEV (reference sequence). In DNA form, the CDR3 reads TGTGCCAGTACGAAGACTGGTACCTCCTACGAGCAGTACTTC. This translates into CASTKTGTSYEQYF.

This clonotype turned up a few times. This chain joins TRBV2 and TRBJ2-1; D gene ambiguous. V was cut by 4 bases and J by 2 bases, with 3 bases left in between. The CDR3 spans 12 residues. Germline V lookup: CDR1 SNHLY, CDR2 FYNNEI. The CDR3 is CASSGPYNEQFF. The CDR3 DNA reads as TGTGCCAGCAGTGGACCCTACAATGAGCAGTTCTTC.

The chain carries TRBV5-1 and TRBJ1-3; the D is unclear. The ends were cut back, 1 base at V and 2 bases at J, with 4 bases in the middle. The CDR3 is made up of 13 amino acids. Germline loops: CDR1 SGHRS, CDR2 YFSETQ. The CDR3 DNA reads TGCGCCAGCAGCTTGTCCCCTGGAAACACCATATATTTT. Amino acid sequence: CASSLSPGNTIYF.

This clonotype was seen only a few times. The rearrangement uses TRBV12-3 or TRBV12-4 and TRBJ1-1; 7 positions match TRBD1. The ends lost 6 bases at V and 4 bases at J; junction bases unmatched: 5. The CDR3 totals 13 residues. The CDR3 region has the DNA TGTGCCAGCAGCTCAAACAGGGGCACTGAAGCTTTCTTT. Translating gives CASSSNRGTEAFF.

This sequence joins TRBV7-2 and TRBJ2-5; the D gene is possibly TRBD1 (6 bases). In germline, CDR1 is SGHTA, CDR2 FQGNSA. The CDR3 runs 14 residues. V shed 7 bases and J shed 5 bases, with 17 bases lying between them. DNA of the CDR3: TGTGCCAGCATATTAACAGGGACGGGGGAGACCCAGTACTTC. Its translation is CASILTGTGETQYF.

The gene calls are TRBV19 and TRBJ1-1; unclear D gene. CDR3 length: 12 residues. V was pared by 3 bases and J by 8 bases, with 10 bases between. Germline CDR1 is LNHDA and CDR2 is SQIVND (reference sequence). The CDR3 DNA reads as TGTGCCAGTAGTATGGAGGGAGCCGAAGCTTTCTTT. Translated: CASSMEGAEAFF. Filled out from reference TRBV19 and TRBJ1-1, the complete variable domain reads DGGITQSPKYLFRKEGQNVTLSCEQNLNHDAMYWYRQDPGQGLRLIYYSQIVNDFQKGDIAEGYSVSREKKESFPLTVTSAQKNPTAFYLCASSMEGAEAFFGQGTRLTVV.

A few counts support this clonotype. The chain is built from TRBV20-1 and TRBJ1-5; 10 nucleotides agree with TRBD1. Germline V gene lookup returns CDR1 DFQATT and CDR2 SNEGSKA (reference sequence). V lost 4 bases, J lost 6 bases, and 3 bases stayed unmatched. The CDR3 is 13 residues long. The CDR3 here is CSAKWTGGQPQHF. The CDR3 bases are TGCAGTGCTAAGTGGACAGGGGGTCAGCCCCAGCATTTT.